The 30 T cell receptor beta chains presented below share a single source sample, sequenced in a study of graft-versus-host responses after intestinal transplantation (dated by TCRdb to about 2021). The protocol used for the library was the immunoSEQ multiplex PCR assay. TCRdb's version of the immuneACCESS table is confined to in-frame rearrangements and falls short of the full clone set. An unresolved V gene accounts for under half of the shortfall where checked; the remainder is of unknown origin. The sample table lists tens of thousands of clones, around 91% of them with a count of one. The ten largest account for nearly 0.1% of the sample. In the paper's terms, the time point label means: cells obtained before transplantation from donor or recipient. The antigens these receptors bind are not known. Here the sequenced sample was unstimulated CD4+ T cells sorted from spleen or lymph node cells, taken before intestinal transplant. The receptors originated from a human donor who received an intestinal transplant.

DNA for the CDR3: TGTGCCAGCATGCGGACAGGGGGTCCAACCTACGAGCAGTACTTC. Amino acids: CASMRTGGPTYEQYF. The chain joins TRBV5-5 to TRBJ2-7; 10 bases match TRBD1. V was pared by 6 bases and J by 2 bases, with 8 bases of the junction left unmatched. Germline V gene data show CDR1 as SGHKS and CDR2 as YYEKEE (reference sequence). The CDR3 loop spans 15 amino acids. The variable domain in full, with the rest retrieved from reference TRBV5-5 and TRBJ2-7, is DAGVTQSPTHLIKTRGQQVTLRCSPISGHKSVSWYQQVLGQGPQFIFQYYEKEERGRGNFPDRFSARQFPNYSSELNVNALLLGDSALYLCASMRTGGPTYEQYFGPGTRLTVT.

The J gene is TRBJ1-2, the V gene TRBV6-5; D gene unclear. This CDR3 comprises 14 residues. The germline CDR1 and CDR2 sequences are MNHEY and SVGAGI. The germline V and J ends were trimmed by 5 bases and 4 bases, with 14 bases remaining between them. The CDR3 nucleotides read TGTGCCAGCAGTCACTTACAGCTTTTCTATGGCTACACCTTC. Protein: CASSHLQLFYGYTF.

The J gene is TRBJ2-7, the V gene TRBV7-8, with TRBD2 matching over 8 bases. CDR3 length: 15 amino acids. V shed 9 bases, J shed 0 bases, and the junction held 10 bases outside the gene matches. Germline lookup yields CDR1 SGHVS and CDR2 FQNEAQ. The CDR3 spells CASTAGGRSSYEQYF. The CDR3 nucleotides read TGTGCCAGTACTGCGGGGGGACGGAGCTCCTACGAGCAGTACTTC.

In this sample, this clone turned up once. V is TRBV4-3 and J is TRBJ2-3, with TRBD2 matching over 7 bases. This CDR3 comprises 17 residues. Germline loops: CDR1 LGHNA, CDR2 YSLEER. Trimming took 0 bases from V and 1 from J; bases not matched to a gene: 7. DNA for the CDR3: TGCGCCAGCAGCCAAGATTTAACCCGGGGGGGCACAGATACGCAGTATTTT. Protein sequence: CASSQDLTRGGTDTQYF.

This clone appeared once. The sample contains more than one DNA sequence encoding this CDR3. The rearrangement links TRBV2 to TRBJ2-1; 11 nucleotides match TRBD2. The ends lost 4 bases at V and 2 bases at J; junction bases unmatched: 1. Germline CDR1 is SNHLY and CDR2 is FYNNEI. CDR3 length equals 15 residues. As DNA, the CDR3 is TGTGCCAGCAGTGTTAGCGGGGGGGCCTACAATGAGCAGTTCTTC. Translated, it gives CASSVSGGAYNEQFF.

This rearrangement joins TRBV10-3 to TRBJ2-2, with D tentatively TRBD1 (6 bases). V shed 7 bases and J shed 4 bases, with 10 bases lying between them. The CDR3 contains 13 residues. Germline CDR1 reads ENHRY; CDR2 reads SYGVKD. CDR3 in amino acids: CAIILGGTGELFF. DNA for the CDR3: TGTGCCATCATATTAGGGGGCACCGGGGAGCTGTTTTTT.

V is TRBV9 and J is TRBJ1-2; maybe TRBD1 (6 bases). The length of the CDR3 is 17 residues. Germline CDR1 and CDR2: SGDLS and YYNGEE. V was shortened by 4 bases and J by 7 bases, with 26 bases between the two germline ends. This chain's CDR3 is CASSFSQGVQGISGYTF. CDR3 DNA sequence: TGTGCCAGCAGCTTCTCTCAAGGGGTGCAGGGGATTAGTGGCTACACCTTC.

V is TRBV18 and J is TRBJ2-1; D ambiguous. Germline values: CDR1 KGHSH, CDR2 LQKENI. Trimming shortened V by 3 bases and J by 10 bases, and 10 bases separated the two germline ends. CDR3 length equals 12 residues. DNA of the CDR3: TGTGCCAGCTCACCGAGCCCCCCCGAGCAGTTCTTC. Translating gives CASSPSPPEQFF.

V is TRBV7-2 and J is TRBJ2-3; 11 positions match TRBD2. CDR1 is SGHTA and CDR2 is FQGNSA in the germline V gene. Trimming at V came to 11 bases and at J to 3 bases, leaving 4 bases not matched to a gene. The CDR3 has 13 amino acids. This CDR3 is CASVAGGTDTQYF. The CDR3 nucleotides are TGTGCCTCAGTAGCGGGGGGGACAGATACGCAGTATTTT. The full variable domain, completed using reference TRBV7-2 and TRBJ2-3, is GAGVSQSPSNKVTEKGKDVELRCDPISGHTALYWYRQSLGQGLEFLIYFQGNSAPDKSGLPSDRFSAERTGGSVSTLTIQRTQQEDSAVYLCASVAGGTDTQYFGPGTRLTVL.

Comments on this clone: Other DNA sequences in the sample encode the same CDR3. The chain uses TRBV18 and TRBJ2-5; 7 bases fit TRBD1. This CDR3 contains 13 residues. J gave up 2 bases and V 3 bases, and 0 bases lay outside the gene matches. Germline-derived CDR1 and CDR2 are KGHSH and LQKENI. The CDR3 here is CASSPTGQETQYF. The CDR3 DNA is TGTGCCAGCTCACCGACAGGGCAAGAGACCCAGTACTTC.

The chain couples TRBV25-1 to TRBJ1-1; D possibly corresponds to TRBD1 (5 bases). This CDR3 region has 14 residues. The germline V and J ends were trimmed by 6 bases and 2 bases, with 13 bases remaining between them. Germline V gene sequence: CDR1 MGHDK, CDR2 SYGVNS. CDR3 nucleotide sequence: TGTGCCAGCAGCCCACAGGCGGTTAACACTGAAGCTTTCTTT. It yields the protein CASSPQAVNTEAFF.

The chain is built from TRBV7-8 and TRBJ1-1, with a tentative D call TRBD1 (5 bases). V lost 0 bases and J lost 4, with 9 bases in between. The CDR3 length is 14 residues. Germline V gene lookup returns CDR1 SGHVS and CDR2 FQNEAQ. Written as DNA, the CDR3 is TGTGCCAGCAGCTTAGCGGGGGGAGGCACTGAAGCTTTCTTT. Translating it yields CASSLAGGGTEAFF. Looking up the rest from reference TRBV7-8 and TRBJ1-1 gives the full variable domain: GAGVSQSPRYKVAKRGQDVALRCDPISGHVSLFWYQQALGQGPEFLTYFQNEAQLDKSGLPSDRFFAERPEGSVSTLKIQRTQQEDSAVYLCASSLAGGGTEAFFGQGTRLTVV.

The chain recombines TRBV9 with TRBJ1-1; TRBD1 agrees at 7 bases. The CDR3 consists of 14 residues. Germline V gene sequence: CDR1 SGDLS, CDR2 YYNGEE. V lost 2 bases to trimming and J lost 1 base; unmatched junction nucleotides: 2. CDR3 region: CASSVGQQNTEAFF. CDR3 coding DNA: TGTGCCAGCAGCGTGGGACAGCAGAACACTGAAGCTTTCTTT.

This chain links TRBV6-6 with TRBJ2-2; no reliable D call. V was shortened by 3 bases and J by 5 bases, with 4 bases between the two germline ends. The CDR3 is 12 residues long. Germline V gene data show CDR1 as MNHNY and CDR2 as SVGAGI (reference sequence). The CDR3 sequence: CASSYSTGELFF. In DNA, the CDR3 is TGTGCCAGCAGTTATAGTACCGGGGAGCTGTTTTTT.

The J gene is TRBJ2-1, the V gene TRBV7-2; 9 nucleotides align to TRBD2. CDR1 and CDR2 (germline): SGHTA, FQGNSA. J gave up 10 bases and V 1 base, and 8 bases lay outside the gene matches. The CDR3 is 15 amino acids. The CDR3 coding sequence is TGTGCCAGCAGCTTAGGGGCTAGCGGGGTTCGGGAGCAGTTCTTC. Amino acids: CASSLGASGVREQFF. The whole variable domain, remainder taken from reference TRBV7-2 and TRBJ2-1, is GAGVSQSPSNKVTEKGKDVELRCDPISGHTALYWYRQSLGQGLEFLIYFQGNSAPDKSGLPSDRFSAERTGGSVSTLTIQRTQQEDSAVYLCASSLGASGVREQFFGPGTRLTVL.

This rearrangement joins TRBV15 to TRBJ1-6; the D is unclear. V was shortened by 0 bases and J by 10 bases, with 16 bases between the two germline ends. CDR3 length: 16 amino acids. CDR1 and CDR2 from the germline V gene are LNHNV and YYDKDF (reference sequence). In DNA, the CDR3 is TGTGCCACCAGCAGAGAGGGTACGGTGTCGGGATCACCCCTCCACTTT. Its protein product is CATSREGTVSGSPLHF.

J is TRBJ1-2 and V is TRBV5-1, with TRBD1 identical over 9 bases. In germline, CDR1 is SGHRS, CDR2 YFSETQ. The CDR3 length is 17 residues. V lost 0 bases and J lost 4; bases outside the gene matches: 10. This CDR3 is CASSLAPTGGSPYGYTF. The CDR3, as DNA: TGCGCCAGCAGCTTGGCCCCGACAGGGGGATCCCCCTATGGCTACACCTTC.

The chain uses TRBV7-2 and TRBJ1-1; 9 bases align to TRBD1. This CDR3 contains 16 residues. Unmatched junction bases numbered 8, after V lost 4 bases and J lost 2 bases. CDR1 SGHTA and CDR2 FQGNSA come from the germline V gene. CDR3 DNA: TGTGCCAGCAGCTCTCACAGGGGGCCGGTCAACACTGAAGCTTTCTTT. It codes for CASSSHRGPVNTEAFF. Full variable domain (missing parts from reference TRBV7-2 and TRBJ1-1): GAGVSQSPSNKVTEKGKDVELRCDPISGHTALYWYRQSLGQGLEFLIYFQGNSAPDKSGLPSDRFSAERTGGSVSTLTIQRTQQEDSAVYLCASSSHRGPVNTEAFFGQGTRLTVV.

A remark on this clone: The junction and the germline gene differ at one end; a read error may be behind it. V is TRBV7-2 and J is TRBJ2-7; 8 bases map to TRBD1. CDR3 length equals 12 residues. Germline CDR1 and CDR2: SGHTA and FQGNSA. Here the CDR3 reads CASSLGQGAIYF. DNA of the CDR3: TGTGCCAGCAGCTTAGGGCAGGGGGCAATCTATTTC.

The gene calls are TRBV10-3 and TRBJ1-2; 7 nucleotides align to TRBD1. V dropped 6 bases and J dropped 1; count of bases not matched to a gene: 2. The CDR3 runs to 13 residues. The germline V gene encodes CDR1 ENHRY and CDR2 SYGVKD. The CDR3 DNA sequence: TGTGCCATCAGCGGACAGGTTAACTATGGCTACACCTTC. Its translation: CAISGQVNYGYTF.

V and J are TRBV19 and TRBJ2-1; D possibly corresponds to TRBD2 (8 bases). Looked up from germline, CDR1 is LNHDA and CDR2 is SQIVND (reference sequence). The CDR3 consists of 21 residues. Trimming stripped 2 bases from V and 6 bases from J, with 32 bases between. The CDR3 DNA is TGTGCCAGTAGTATACAGGGGGTCGGGCGGGGGGCGACCCGGGTACGCAATGAGCAGTTCTTC. Amino acids: CASSIQGVGRGATRVRNEQFF.

V usage is TRBV19 and J usage is TRBJ2-1; D might be TRBD2 (5 bases). The V gene lost 6 bases and the J gene lost 6 bases, with 15 bases spanning the gap. The CDR3 has 14 residues. Germline-derived CDR1 and CDR2 are LNHDA and SQIVND (reference sequence). In DNA form, the CDR3 reads TGTGCCAGTAGATCTCGGACTGCCGGCAATGAGCAGTTCTTC. The encoded protein is CASRSRTAGNEQFF.

This clone appeared a single time. The chain uses TRBV12-5 and TRBJ1-1; D gene uncertain. The CDR3 is 13 amino acids. Trimming shortened V by 1 base and J by 1 base, and 4 bases separated the two germline ends. Germline V gives CDR1 LGHNT, CDR2 FRNRAP. The CDR3 here is CASGLGENTEAFF. Here the CDR3 DNA reads TGTGCTAGTGGTTTGGGAGAGAACACTGAAGCTTTCTTT.

This clone was observed a few times. V gene TRBV19 combines with J gene TRBJ1-1; a weak D match, TRBD1 (5 bases). Trimming took off 5 bases at V and 0 bases at J, with 10 bases between the two ends. CDR3 length: 14 amino acids. Germline V gives CDR1 LNHDA, CDR2 SQIVND (reference sequence). CDR3 sequence: CASSRRQLNTEAFF. CDR3 sequence (DNA): TGTGCCAGTAGTCGAAGACAGCTGAACACTGAAGCTTTCTTT.

The rearrangement joins TRBV7-9 to TRBJ1-6; perhaps TRBD1 as D (6 bases). The germline gives CDR1 SEHNR, CDR2 FQNEAQ (reference sequence). V was shortened by 6 bases and J by 5 bases, with 11 bases between the two germline ends. There are 14 residues in the CDR3. The CDR3 region is CASSFSGDNSPLHF. The CDR3 nucleotides read TGTGCCAGCAGTTTTTCAGGGGATAATTCACCCCTCCACTTT.

The chain recombines TRBV6-5 with TRBJ2-7; 10 positions match TRBD1. J gave up 6 bases and V 1 base, and 9 bases lay outside the gene matches. The CDR3 has 16 amino acids. Germline lookup yields CDR1 MNHEY and CDR2 SVGAGI. The CDR3 spells CASSYLTGTGEAEQYF. The CDR3 coding sequence is TGTGCCAGCAGTTACTTAACCGGGACAGGGGAGGCCGAGCAGTACTTC.

The gene calls are TRBV27 and TRBJ1-2; TRBD1 matches 9 bases. Germline trimming cut 5 bases from V and 0 bases from J; bases unmatched to any gene: 10. In germline, CDR1 is MNHEY, CDR2 SMNVEV (reference sequence). The CDR3 runs 17 residues. The CDR3 here is CASSPSRDRASNYGYTF. The CDR3 DNA reads TGTGCCAGCAGTCCGTCCCGGGACAGGGCCTCTAACTATGGCTACACCTTC.

V usage is TRBV29-1 and J usage is TRBJ1-1, with D unresolved. Between the trimmed V and J ends, which lost 0 bases and 2 bases, there was a span of 4 bases. The CDR3 totals 12 residues. CDR1 SQVTM and CDR2 ANQGSEA come from the germline V gene. The CDR3 DNA sequence: TGCAGCGTTGAAGATCTAAACACTGAAGCTTTCTTT. It yields the protein CSVEDLNTEAFF.

The rearrangement uses TRBV4-3 and TRBJ2-3; 14 bases align to TRBD2. Germline-derived CDR1 and CDR2 are LGHNA and YSLEER. J was trimmed by 2 bases and V by 1 base; bases with no gene match: 5. The CDR3 extends over 18 amino acids. CDR3 DNA: TGCGCCAGCAGCCAAGTGGGACTAGCGGGGGTATCCACAGATACGCAGTATTTT. It specifies CASSQVGLAGVSTDTQYF.

The chain combines TRBV19 with TRBJ2-3, with D possibly matching TRBD2 (5 bases). The V and J ends lost 5 bases and 2 bases respectively, with 20 bases between them. The V gene's germline CDR1 is LNHDA and CDR2 SQIVND (reference sequence). The CDR3 runs to 17 residues. The CDR3, as DNA: TGTGCCAGTAGTCCCAGGACTCCTTCGCCCAACACAGATACGCAGTATTTT. Protein product: CASSPRTPSPNTDTQYF.